Each of the 5 T cell receptor beta chains below was sequenced from the same sample in a study of cytomegalovirus exposure and HLA in healthy donors. In the PCR, 60 Vbeta and 13 Jbeta primers were used. TCRdb's table, derived via immunoSEQ multiplex PCR, lists solely in-frame clones and lacks some. The sample contains over 20,000 clones, about 70% of which appear only once. The sample comprised PBMCs. The source of these receptors is a woman between 45 and 60 years old in good health and CMV-seronegative.

The sample holds a few counts of this clone. This CDR3 reads CASSFRPTDRGYNSPLHF. CDR3 in DNA: TGTGCCAGCAGCTTTAGGCCCACGGACAGGGGTTATAATTCACCCCTCCACTTT. This chain uses TRBV7-6 with TRBJ1-6; 9 bases map to TRBD1. Germline V gene sequence: CDR1 SGHVS, CDR2 FNYEAQ. The CDR3 extends over 18 amino acids. Trimming removed 3 bases from V and 4 bases from J; junction bases left unmatched: 10.

This clone was observed a few times. This chain uses TRBV6-1 with TRBJ1-1; tentatively, D is TRBD1 (5 bases). V dropped 7 bases and J dropped 4 bases, with 13 bases sitting between them. Per germline, CDR1 MNHNS and CDR2 SASEGT. CDR3 size: 13 residues. The CDR3 DNA is TGTGCCAGCAAAACGGGGGATGTCACTGAAGCTTTCTTT. Protein: CASKTGDVTEAFF.

The CDR3 DNA reads as TGTGCCAGCAGTGGGGGGCTGGGAGAGACCCAGTACTTC. Protein product: CASSGGLGETQYF. This rearrangement joins TRBV6-1 to TRBJ2-5; possibly TRBD1 for D (6 bases). Germline lookup yields CDR1 MNHNS and CDR2 SASEGT. V dropped 4 bases and J dropped 4 bases, with 10 bases sitting between them. CDR3 length equals 13 residues.

The chain has TRBV7-9 and TRBJ1-1; a weak D match, TRBD1 (5 bases). Germline lookup yields CDR1 SEHNR and CDR2 FQNEAQ (reference sequence). The CDR3 consists of 15 residues. Trimming shortened V by 4 bases and J by 1 base, and 13 bases separated the two germline ends. CDR3 protein: CASSSGAFTNTEAFF. Written as DNA, the CDR3 is TGTGCCAGCAGCTCTGGGGCGTTTACGAACACTGAAGCTTTCTTT. Full variable domain (rest looked up from reference TRBV7-9 and TRBJ1-1): DTGVSQNPRHKITKRGQNVTFRCDPISEHNRLYWYRQTLGQGPEFLTYFQNEAQLEKSRLLSDRFSAERPKGSFSTLEIQRTEQGDSAMYLCASSSGAFTNTEAFFGQGTRLTVV.

Turning to this clone: Sequence at one end of the junction differs from germline and may be a read error. The rearrangement joins TRBV2 to TRBJ1-5; D unclear. The CDR3 has 14 amino acids. Germline CDR1 SNHLY, CDR2 FYNNEI. Here the CDR3 reads CASRSDLSSQPQHF. CDR3 nucleotides: TGTGCCAGCAGGTCGGACTTGAGCAGTCAGCCCCAGCATTTT.